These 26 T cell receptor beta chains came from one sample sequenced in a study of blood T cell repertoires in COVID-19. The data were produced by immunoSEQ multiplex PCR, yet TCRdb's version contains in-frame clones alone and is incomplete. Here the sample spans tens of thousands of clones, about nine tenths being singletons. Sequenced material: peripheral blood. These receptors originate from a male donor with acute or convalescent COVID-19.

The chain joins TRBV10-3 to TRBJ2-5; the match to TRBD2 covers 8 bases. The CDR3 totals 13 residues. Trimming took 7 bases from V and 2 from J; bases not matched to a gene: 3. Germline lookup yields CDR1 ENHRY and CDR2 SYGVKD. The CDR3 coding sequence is TGTGCCATCATGGCTAGCGGGCAAGAGACCCAGTACTTC. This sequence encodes CAIMASGQETQYF.

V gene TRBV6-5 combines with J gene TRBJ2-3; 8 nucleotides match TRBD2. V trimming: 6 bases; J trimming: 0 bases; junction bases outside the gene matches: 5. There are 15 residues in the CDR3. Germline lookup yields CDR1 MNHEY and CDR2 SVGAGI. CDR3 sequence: CASSLLAESTDTQYF. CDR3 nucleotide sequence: TGTGCCAGCAGCCTACTAGCGGAGAGCACAGATACGCAGTATTTT.

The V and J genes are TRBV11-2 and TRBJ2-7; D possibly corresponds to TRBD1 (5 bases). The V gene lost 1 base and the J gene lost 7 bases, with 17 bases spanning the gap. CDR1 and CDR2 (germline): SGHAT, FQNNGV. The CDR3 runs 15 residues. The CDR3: CASSLGPLGAEEQYF. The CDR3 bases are TGTGCCAGCAGCTTAGGTCCTCTAGGGGCGGAAGAGCAGTACTTC.

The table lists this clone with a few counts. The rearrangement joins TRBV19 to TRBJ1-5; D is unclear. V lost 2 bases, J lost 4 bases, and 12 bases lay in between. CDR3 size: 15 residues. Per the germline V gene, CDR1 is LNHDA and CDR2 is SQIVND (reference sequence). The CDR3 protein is CASSIRLEGNQPQHF. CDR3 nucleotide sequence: TGTGCCAGTAGTATACGCCTGGAGGGAAATCAGCCCCAGCATTTT.

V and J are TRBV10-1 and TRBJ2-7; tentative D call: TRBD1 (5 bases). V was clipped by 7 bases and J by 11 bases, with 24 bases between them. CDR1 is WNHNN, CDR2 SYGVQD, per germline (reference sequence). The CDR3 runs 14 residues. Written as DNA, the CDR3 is TGCGCCAGCAACCTCGCCCACAGGTCCCGTCGTGAGTACTTC. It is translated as CASNLAHRSRREYF.

The CDR3 protein is CASSQDPGSYTF. The CDR3 DNA sequence: TGTGCCAGCAGCCAAGATCCCGGGAGCTACACCTTC. J is TRBJ1-2 and V is TRBV3-1 (or the pseudogene TRBV3-2); D call uncertain. This CDR3 has 12 residues. Looked up from germline, CDR1 is LGHDT and CDR2 is YNNKEL (reference sequence). Trimming stripped 0 bases from V and 9 bases from J, with 8 bases between.

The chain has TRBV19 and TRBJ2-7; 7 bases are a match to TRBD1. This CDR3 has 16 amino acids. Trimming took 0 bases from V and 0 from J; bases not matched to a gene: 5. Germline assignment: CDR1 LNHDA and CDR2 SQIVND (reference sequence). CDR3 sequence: CASSIDHTGASYEQYF. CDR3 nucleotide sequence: TGTGCCAGTAGTATAGATCACACAGGGGCCTCCTACGAGCAGTACTTC. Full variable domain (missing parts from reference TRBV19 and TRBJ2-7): DGGITQSPKYLFRKEGQNVTLSCEQNLNHDAMYWYRQDPGQGLRLIYYSQIVNDFQKGDIAEGYSVSREKKESFPLTVTSAQKNPTAFYLCASSIDHTGASYEQYFGPGTRLTVT.

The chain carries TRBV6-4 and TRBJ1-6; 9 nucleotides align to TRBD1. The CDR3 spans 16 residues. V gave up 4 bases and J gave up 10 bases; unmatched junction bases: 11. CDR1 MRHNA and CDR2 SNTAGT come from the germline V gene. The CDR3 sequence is CASSASPGQGRSPLHF. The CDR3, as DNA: TGTGCCAGCAGTGCCTCGCCGGGACAGGGACGGTCACCCCTCCACTTT.

The CDR3 DNA follows: TGTGCCAGCAGTCGCGACCCAGGGGGGAAGTCCTACGAGCAGTACTTC. It encodes CASSRDPGGKSYEQYF. The chain carries TRBV27 and TRBJ2-7; maybe TRBD1 (7 bases). V lost 5 bases and J 1 base, leaving 18 bases between the germline ends. The CDR3 is 16 residues long. CDR1 and CDR2 from the germline V gene are MNHEY and SMNVEV (reference sequence).

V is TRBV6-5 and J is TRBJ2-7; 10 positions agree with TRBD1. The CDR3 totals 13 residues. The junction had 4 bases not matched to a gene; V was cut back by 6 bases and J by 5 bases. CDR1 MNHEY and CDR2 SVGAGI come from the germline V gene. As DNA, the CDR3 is TGTGCCAGCAGCCTCGACAGGGGGCACGAGCAGTACTTC. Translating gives CASSLDRGHEQYF.

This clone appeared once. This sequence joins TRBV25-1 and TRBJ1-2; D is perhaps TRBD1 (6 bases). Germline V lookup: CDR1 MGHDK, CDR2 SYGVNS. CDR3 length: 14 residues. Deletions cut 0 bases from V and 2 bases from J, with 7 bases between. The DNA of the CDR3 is TGTGCCAGCAGTGAATATGGACAGAACTATGGCTACACCTTC. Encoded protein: CASSEYGQNYGYTF.

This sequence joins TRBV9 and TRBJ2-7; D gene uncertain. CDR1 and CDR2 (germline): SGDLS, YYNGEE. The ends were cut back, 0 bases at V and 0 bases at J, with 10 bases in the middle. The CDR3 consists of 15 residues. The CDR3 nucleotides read TGTGCCAGCAGCGTAGCGGTACAGAGCTCCTACGAGCAGTACTTC. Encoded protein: CASSVAVQSSYEQYF.

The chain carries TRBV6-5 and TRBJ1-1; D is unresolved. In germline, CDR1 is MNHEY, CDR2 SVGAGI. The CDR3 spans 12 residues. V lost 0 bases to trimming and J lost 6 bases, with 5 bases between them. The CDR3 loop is CASSYSRSEAFF. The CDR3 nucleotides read TGTGCCAGCAGTTACTCCCGTTCTGAAGCTTTCTTT.

Here the CDR3 reads CSVDDGLYEQYF. As DNA, the CDR3 is TGCAGCGTTGATGATGGACTCTACGAGCAGTACTTC. The J gene is TRBJ2-7, the V gene TRBV29-1, with TRBD2 as a possible D gene (5 bases). Germline CDR1 reads SQVTM; CDR2 reads ANQGSEA. V lost 3 bases and J lost 3, with 9 bases in between. The CDR3 extends over 12 amino acids.

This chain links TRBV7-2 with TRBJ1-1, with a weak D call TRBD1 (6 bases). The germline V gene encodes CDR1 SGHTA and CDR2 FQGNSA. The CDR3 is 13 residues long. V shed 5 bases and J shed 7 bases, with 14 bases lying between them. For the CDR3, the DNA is TGTGCCAGCAGCCGTGACAGGAATGGTGAAGCTTTCTTT. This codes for CASSRDRNGEAFF.

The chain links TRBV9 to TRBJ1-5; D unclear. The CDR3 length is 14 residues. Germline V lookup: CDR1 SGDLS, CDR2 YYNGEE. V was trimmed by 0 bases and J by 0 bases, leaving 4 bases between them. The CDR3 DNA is TGTGCCAGCAGCGTAGATTATAGCAATCAGCCCCAGCATTTT. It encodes CASSVDYSNQPQHF.

CDR3 loop: CASSDSTVEWETQYF. In DNA form, the CDR3 reads TGTGCCAGCAGCGACTCAACCGTTGAGTGGGAGACCCAGTACTTC. This chain uses TRBV25-1 with TRBJ2-5; D is ambiguous. CDR3 length: 15 residues. The germline V gene has CDR1 MGHDK and CDR2 SYGVNS. V lost 6 bases, J lost 5 bases, and 19 bases lay in between.

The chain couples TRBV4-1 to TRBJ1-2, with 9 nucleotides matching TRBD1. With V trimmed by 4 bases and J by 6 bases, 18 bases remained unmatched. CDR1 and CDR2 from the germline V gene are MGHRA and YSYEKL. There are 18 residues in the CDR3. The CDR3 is CASSPTGDRVGLLNGYTF. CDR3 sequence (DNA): TGCGCCAGCAGCCCCACCGGGGACAGGGTTGGTCTCCTGAATGGCTACACCTTC.

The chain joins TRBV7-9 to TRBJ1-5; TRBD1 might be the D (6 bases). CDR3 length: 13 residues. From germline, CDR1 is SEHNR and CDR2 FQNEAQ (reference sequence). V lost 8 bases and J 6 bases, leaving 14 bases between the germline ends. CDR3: CASRGRGGQPQHF. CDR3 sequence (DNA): TGTGCCAGCCGCGGTAGGGGGGGTCAGCCCCAGCATTTT.

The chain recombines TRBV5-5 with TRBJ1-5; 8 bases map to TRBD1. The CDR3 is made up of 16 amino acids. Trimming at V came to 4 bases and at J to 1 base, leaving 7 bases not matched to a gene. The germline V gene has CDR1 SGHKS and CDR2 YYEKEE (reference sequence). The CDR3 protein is CASSETGDQSNQPQHF. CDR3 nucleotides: TGTGCCAGCAGCGAGACAGGGGATCAGAGCAATCAGCCCCAGCATTTT.

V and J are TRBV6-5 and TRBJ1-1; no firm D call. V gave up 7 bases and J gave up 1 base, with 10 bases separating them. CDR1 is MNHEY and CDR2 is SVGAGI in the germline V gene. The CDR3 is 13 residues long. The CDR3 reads CASMRARNTEAFF. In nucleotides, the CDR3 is TGTGCCAGCATGAGGGCAAGGAACACTGAAGCTTTCTTT.

The CDR3 sequence is CASSKQGGTGELFF. CDR3 in DNA: TGTGCCAGCAGTAAGCAGGGTGGGACCGGGGAGCTGTTTTTT. The chain employs TRBV6-6 and TRBJ2-2; D is possibly TRBD1 (5 bases). The length of the CDR3 is 14 residues. Trimming took 5 bases from V and 5 from J, leaving 12 bases between them. From germline, CDR1 is MNHNY and CDR2 SVGAGI (reference sequence).

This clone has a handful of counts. The CDR3 DNA reads TGTGCCAGTAGTTCCCAACAGGGGGAAAATAACATTCAGTACTTC. Translating it yields CASSSQQGENNIQYF. The genes are TRBV19 and TRBJ2-4, with 8 bases aligning to TRBD1. This CDR3 has 15 residues. CDR1 LNHDA and CDR2 SQIVND come from the germline V gene (reference sequence). V lost 5 bases to trimming and J lost 7 bases; unmatched junction nucleotides: 10.

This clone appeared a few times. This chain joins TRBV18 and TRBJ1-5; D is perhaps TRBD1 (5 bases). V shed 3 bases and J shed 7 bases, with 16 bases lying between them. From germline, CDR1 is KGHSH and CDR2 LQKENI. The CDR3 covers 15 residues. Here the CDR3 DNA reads TGTGCCAGCTCACCGGGGGGAGATGGCGGCCAGCCCCAGCATTTT. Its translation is CASSPGGDGGQPQHF.

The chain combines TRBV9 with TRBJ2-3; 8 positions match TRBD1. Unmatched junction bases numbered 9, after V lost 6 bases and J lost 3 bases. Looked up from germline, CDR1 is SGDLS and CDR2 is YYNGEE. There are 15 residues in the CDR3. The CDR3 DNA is TGTGCCAGCAAGACCGGGACAGGCAAAACAGATACGCAGTATTTT. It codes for CASKTGTGKTDTQYF.

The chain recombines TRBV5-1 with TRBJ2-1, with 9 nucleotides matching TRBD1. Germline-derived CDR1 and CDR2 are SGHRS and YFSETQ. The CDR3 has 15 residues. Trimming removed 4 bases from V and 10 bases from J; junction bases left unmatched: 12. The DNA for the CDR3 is TGCGCCAGCAGCCCTCGGACAGGGGTGGGGCGAGAGCAGTTCTTC. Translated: CASSPRTGVGREQFF.